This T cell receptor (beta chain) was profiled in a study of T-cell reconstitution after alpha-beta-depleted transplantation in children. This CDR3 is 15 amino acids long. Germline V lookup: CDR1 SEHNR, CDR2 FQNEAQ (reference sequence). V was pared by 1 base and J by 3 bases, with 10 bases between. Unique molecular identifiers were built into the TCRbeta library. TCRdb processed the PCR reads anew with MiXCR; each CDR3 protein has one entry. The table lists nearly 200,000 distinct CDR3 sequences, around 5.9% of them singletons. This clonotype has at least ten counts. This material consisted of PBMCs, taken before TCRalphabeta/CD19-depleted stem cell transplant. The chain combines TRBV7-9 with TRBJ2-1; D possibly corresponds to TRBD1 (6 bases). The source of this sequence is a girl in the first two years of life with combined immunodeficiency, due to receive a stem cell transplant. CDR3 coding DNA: TGTGCCAGCAGCTTAGGACAGGCGAACTACAATGAGCAGTTCTTC. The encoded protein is CASSLGQANYNEQFF.